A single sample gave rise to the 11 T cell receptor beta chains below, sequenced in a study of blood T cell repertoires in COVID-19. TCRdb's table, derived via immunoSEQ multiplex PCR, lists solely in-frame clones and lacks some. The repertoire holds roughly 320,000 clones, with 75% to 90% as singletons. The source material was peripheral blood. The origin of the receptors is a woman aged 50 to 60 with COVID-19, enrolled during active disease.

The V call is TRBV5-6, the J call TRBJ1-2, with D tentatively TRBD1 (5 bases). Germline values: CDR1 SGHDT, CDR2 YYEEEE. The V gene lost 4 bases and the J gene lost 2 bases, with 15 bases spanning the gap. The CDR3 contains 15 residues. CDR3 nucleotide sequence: TGTGCCAGCAGCCCGGCCGGCAGGGCAAACTATGGCTACACCTTC. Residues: CASSPAGRANYGYTF.

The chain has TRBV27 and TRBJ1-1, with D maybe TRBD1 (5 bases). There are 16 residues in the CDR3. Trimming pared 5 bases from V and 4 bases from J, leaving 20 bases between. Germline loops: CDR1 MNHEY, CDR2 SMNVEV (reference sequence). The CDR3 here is CASSLKAGAGGTEAFF. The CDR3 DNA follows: TGTGCCAGCAGTCTTAAAGCCGGGGCCGGGGGCACTGAAGCTTTCTTT.

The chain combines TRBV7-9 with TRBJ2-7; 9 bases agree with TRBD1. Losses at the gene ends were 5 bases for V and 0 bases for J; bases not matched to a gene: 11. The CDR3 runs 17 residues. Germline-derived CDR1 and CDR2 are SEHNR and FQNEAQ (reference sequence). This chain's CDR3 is CASSRWTGDGFSYEQYF. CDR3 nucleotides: TGTGCCAGCAGCCGATGGACAGGGGACGGCTTCTCCTACGAGCAGTACTTC.

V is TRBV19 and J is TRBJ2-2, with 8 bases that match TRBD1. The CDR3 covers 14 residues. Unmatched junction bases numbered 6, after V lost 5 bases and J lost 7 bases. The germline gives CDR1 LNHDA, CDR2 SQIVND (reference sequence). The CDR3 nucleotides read TGTGCCAGTAGTCAGCAGGGGGCGGACGGGGAGCTGTTTTTT. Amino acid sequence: CASSQQGADGELFF.

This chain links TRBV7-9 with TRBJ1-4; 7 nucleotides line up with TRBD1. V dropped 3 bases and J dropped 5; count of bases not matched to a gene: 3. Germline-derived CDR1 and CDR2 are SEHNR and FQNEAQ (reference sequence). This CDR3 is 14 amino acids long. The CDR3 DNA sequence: TGTGCCAGCAGCTTTGACAGGGCAAATGAAAAACTGTTTTTT. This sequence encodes CASSFDRANEKLFF.

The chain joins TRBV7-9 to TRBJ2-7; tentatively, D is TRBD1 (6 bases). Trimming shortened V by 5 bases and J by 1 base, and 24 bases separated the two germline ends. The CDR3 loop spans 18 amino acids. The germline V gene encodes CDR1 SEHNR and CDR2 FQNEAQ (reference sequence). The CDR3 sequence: CASSHLIKQGPTSYEQYF. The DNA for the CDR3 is TGTGCCAGCAGCCATCTAATTAAACAGGGCCCAACTTCCTACGAGCAGTACTTC.

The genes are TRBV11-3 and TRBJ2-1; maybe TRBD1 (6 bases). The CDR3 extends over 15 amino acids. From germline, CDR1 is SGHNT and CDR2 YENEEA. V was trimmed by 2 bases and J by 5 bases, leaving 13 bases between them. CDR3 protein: CASSLWATGNNEQFF. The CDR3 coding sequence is TGTGCCAGCAGCTTATGGGCCACAGGGAACAATGAGCAGTTCTTC.

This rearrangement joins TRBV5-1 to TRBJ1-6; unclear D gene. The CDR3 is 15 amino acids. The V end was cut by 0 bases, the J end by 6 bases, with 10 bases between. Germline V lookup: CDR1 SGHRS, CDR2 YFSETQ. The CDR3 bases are TGCGCCAGCAGCTTGGAGGGAGGGAGTAATTCACCCCTCCACTTT. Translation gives CASSLEGGSNSPLHF.

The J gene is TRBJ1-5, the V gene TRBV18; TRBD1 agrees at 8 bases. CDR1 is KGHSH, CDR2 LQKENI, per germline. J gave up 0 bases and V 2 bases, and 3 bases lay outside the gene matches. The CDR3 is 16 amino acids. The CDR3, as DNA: TGTGCCAGCTCACCAGGGACAGGAACTAGCAATCAGCCCCAGCATTTT. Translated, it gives CASSPGTGTSNQPQHF.

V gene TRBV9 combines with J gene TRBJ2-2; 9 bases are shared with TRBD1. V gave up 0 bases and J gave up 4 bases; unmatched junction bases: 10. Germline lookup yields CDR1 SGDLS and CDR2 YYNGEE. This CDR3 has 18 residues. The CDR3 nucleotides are TGTGCCAGCAGCGTAGTTTGGGACAGGGACCTGATCACCGGGGAGCTGTTTTTT. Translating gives CASSVVWDRDLITGELFF. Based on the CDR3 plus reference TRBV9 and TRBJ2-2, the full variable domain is DSGVTQTPKHLITATGQRVTLRCSPRSGDLSVYWYQQSLDQGLQFLIQYYNGEERAKGNILERFSAQQFPDLHSELNLSSLELGDSALYFCASSVVWDRDLITGELFFGEGSRLTVL.

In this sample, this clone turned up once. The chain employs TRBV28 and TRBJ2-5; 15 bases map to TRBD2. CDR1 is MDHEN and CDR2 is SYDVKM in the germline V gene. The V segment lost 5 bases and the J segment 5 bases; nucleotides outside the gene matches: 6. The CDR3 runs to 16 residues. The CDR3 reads CASSPGLAGGWETQYF. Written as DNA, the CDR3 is TGTGCCAGCAGTCCGGGACTAGCGGGAGGTTGGGAGACCCAGTACTTC. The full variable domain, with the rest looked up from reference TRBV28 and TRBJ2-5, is DVKVTQSSRYLVKRTGEKVFLECVQDMDHENMFWYRQDPGLGLRLIYFSYDVKMKEKGDIPEGYSVSREKKERFSLILESASTNQTSMYLCASSPGLAGGWETQYFGPGTRLLVL.